This TCR beta chain was observed in a study of blood T cell repertoires in COVID-19. About the research overall: The study drew acute and convalescent COVID-19 samples from the United States, Italy and Spain. PBMCs, B-cell-depleted T cells, or T cells provided the cDNA or gDNA that made up the material.

Per the original data handling: The authors estimated nucleated cell counts from reference gene primer amplification. This table comes from immunoSEQ multiplex PCR, and its TCRdb copy is limited to in-frame clones, with some not included. V and J calls and clone size follow that table, whereas D and trimming were derived from the DNA. This repertoire shows 100,000 to 150,000 clones, about 86% found once; its top ten account for 16%. Per germline, CDR1 SGHRS and CDR2 YFSETQ. The CDR3 runs to 17 residues. The junction had 7 bases not matched to a gene; V was cut back by 4 bases and J by 4 bases. The receptor was derived from a woman between 50 and 59 years old with acute or convalescent COVID-19. The chain joins TRBV5-1 to TRBJ2-1, with 14 bases that match TRBD2. The sample consisted of peripheral blood. The CDR3 nucleotides are TGCGCCAGCAGCCAAGGGACTAGCGGGGGTCGGTACAATGAGCAGTTCTTC. As protein: CASSQGTSGGRYNEQFF.